The 28 T cell receptor beta chains presented below share a single source sample, sequenced in a study of T-cell reconstitution after alpha-beta-depleted transplantation in children (dated by TCRdb to the mid-2010s). The library was produced with PCR. For sequencing, an Illumina HiSeq 2500 was employed. TCR libraries were prepared with molecular barcoding, using unique molecular identifiers to normalize TCRbeta repertoire quantification. The raw public reads went through TCRdb reprocessing: fastp at Q25, MiXCR clone calling, in-frame beta chains kept. Merged by CDR3 protein, the rows form single entries marked with the most common genes and DNA. Across this sample there are more than 450,000 distinct CDR3 sequences, with around 16% seen only once. More than 2.5% of the sample is held by the ten biggest clonotypes. This material consisted of PBMCs from the stem cell graft donor, taken from the stem cell graft. These TCRs come from a human donor who donated a stem cell graft to a child with acute lymphoblastic leukemia.

The chain links TRBV19 to TRBJ2-1; D perhaps matches TRBD1 (5 bases). Trimming removed 3 bases from V and 6 bases from J, with 9 bases in between. Germline V gene sequence: CDR1 LNHDA, CDR2 SQIVND (reference sequence). This CDR3 comprises 13 residues. The CDR3 spells CASSMGQGNEQFF. Here the CDR3 DNA reads TGTGCCAGTAGTATGGGTCAGGGCAATGAGCAGTTCTTC.

The chain employs TRBV5-5 and TRBJ2-7; 8 nucleotides align to TRBD1. Per germline, CDR1 SGHKS and CDR2 YYEKEE (reference sequence). There are 13 residues in the CDR3. Trimming cost V 4 bases and J 7 bases; bases outside gene matches: 7. The CDR3 coding sequence is TGTGCCAGCAGCATCGGACAGGGATCAGAGCAGTACTTC. Encoded protein: CASSIGQGSEQYF.

The table lists this clonotype with a few counts. The chain joins TRBV4-2 to TRBJ2-7; the D is unclear. V was clipped by 2 bases and J by 0 bases, with 14 bases between them. Looked up from germline, CDR1 is LGHNA and CDR2 is YNFKEQ. This CDR3 has 16 residues. The CDR3 region has the DNA TGTGCCAGCAGCCAACCTGTCGGCGGTGGCTCCTACGAGCAGTACTTC. It yields the protein CASSQPVGGGSYEQYF.

In DNA, the CDR3 is TGTGCCAGCAGTTACCTTGCAGACGGAATGAACACTGAAGCTTTCTTT. Translated, it gives CASSYLADGMNTEAFF. The V call is TRBV6-5, the J call TRBJ1-1; D is uncertain. V was cut by 2 bases and J by 0 bases, with 13 bases left in between. Germline V gene lookup returns CDR1 MNHEY and CDR2 SVGAGI. This CDR3 has 16 amino acids.

This clonotype came up a few times. The genes are TRBV5-6 and TRBJ2-5; D is unclear. Trimming left V 4 bases short and J 3 bases short, with 16 bases between. The germline CDR1 and CDR2 sequences are SGHDT and YYEEEE. This CDR3 is 15 amino acids long. The DNA for the CDR3 is TGTGCCAGCAGCGTGAACAGCCGGCGAAAAGAGACCCAGTACTTC. The encoded protein is CASSVNSRRKETQYF.

On this clonotype: A read error may account for a junction end that differs from germline. The gene calls are TRBV12-3 or TRBV12-4 and TRBJ1-2; D call uncertain. This CDR3 region has 16 residues. Written as DNA, the CDR3 is TGTGCCGGCAGTTTATATTCGACCGCGGATGACTATGGCTACACCTTC. Translation gives CAGSLYSTADDYGYTF.

In this sample, this clonotype turned up a few times. The chain couples TRBV29-1 to TRBJ2-1; 8 bases are a match to TRBD2. V lost 6 bases to trimming and J lost 0 bases; unmatched junction nucleotides: 13. Germline values: CDR1 SQVTM, CDR2 ANQGSEA. The CDR3 extends over 17 amino acids. The DNA of the CDR3 is TGCAGCGTCCATCCCGTAGAACTAGCGGACTCCTACAATGAGCAGTTCTTC. Protein: CSVHPVELADSYNEQFF.

J is TRBJ2-1 and V is TRBV10-1; D possibly uses TRBD1 or TRBD2 (5 bases each). Germline V gene lookup returns CDR1 WNHNN and CDR2 SYGVQD (reference sequence). V was trimmed by 3 bases and J by 7 bases, leaving 10 bases between them. The CDR3 is made up of 13 amino acids. The CDR3 loop reads CASSDRGPNEQFF. The CDR3 DNA follows: TGCGCCAGCAGTGACCGGGGCCCGAATGAGCAGTTCTTC.

The chain links TRBV5-4 to TRBJ2-7; D may match TRBD1 or TRBD2 (5 bases each). This CDR3 contains 15 residues. V was pared by 3 bases and J by 3 bases, with 16 bases between. Per germline, CDR1 SGHNT and CDR2 YYREEE (reference sequence). CDR3 loop: CASSYGTGTYYEQYF. CDR3 coding DNA: TGTGCCAGCAGCTACGGAACCGGGACGTACTACGAGCAGTACTTC. Full variable domain (remainder filled in from reference TRBV5-4 and TRBJ2-7): ETGVTQSPTHLIKTRGQQVTLRCSSQSGHNTVSWYQQALGQGPQFIFQYYREEENGRGNFPPRFSGLQFPNYSSELNVNALELDDSALYLCASSYGTGTYYEQYFGPGTRLTVT.

This clonotype was observed a handful of times. The chain recombines TRBV7-8 with TRBJ2-7, with D unclear. Trimming stripped 1 base from V and 0 bases from J, with 10 bases between. This CDR3 comprises 15 residues. The germline V gene has CDR1 SGHVS and CDR2 FQNEAQ. In nucleotides, the CDR3 is TGTGCCAGCAGCTTAGGTGTGGGATTCTCCTACGAGCAGTACTTC. This codes for CASSLGVGFSYEQYF.

In its sample, this clonotype was seen a few times. The J gene is TRBJ2-7, the V gene TRBV6-1; D gene unclear. The V gene's germline CDR1 is MNHNS and CDR2 SASEGT. The CDR3 contains 14 residues. The germline V and J ends were trimmed by 5 bases and 3 bases, with 14 bases remaining between them. CDR3 nucleotides: TGTGCCAGCAGTCCCGGAATTGGGCACTACGAGCAGTACTTC. It specifies CASSPGIGHYEQYF.

This clonotype was detected a few times. The chain uses TRBV27 and TRBJ2-7; D might be TRBD1 or TRBD2, each matching 5 bases. This CDR3 is 13 amino acids long. Germline assignment: CDR1 MNHEY and CDR2 SMNVEV (reference sequence). V was clipped by 5 bases and J by 9 bases, with 17 bases between them. CDR3 sequence reads: CASSPSTGTRQYF. CDR3 in DNA: TGTGCCAGCAGTCCTTCTACCGGGACGCGGCAGTACTTC.

This clonotype showed up just a few times. The V call is TRBV29-1, the J call TRBJ2-7; D not certain. V gave up 6 bases and J gave up 6 bases, with 9 bases separating them. Germline CDR1 is SQVTM and CDR2 is ANQGSEA. There are 10 residues in the CDR3. The CDR3 DNA sequence: TGCAGCGTCGGCCAAGTCGAGCAGTACTTC. This sequence encodes CSVGQVEQYF.

This clonotype was seen only a few times. The rearrangement uses TRBV29-1 and TRBJ2-3, with TRBD1 matching over 9 bases. CDR1 is SQVTM and CDR2 is ANQGSEA in the germline V gene. The V and J ends lost 2 bases and 10 bases, in that order; junction bases with no gene match: 13. The CDR3 totals 15 residues. The CDR3: CSVETGTGFPIPQYF. The DNA for the CDR3 is TGCAGCGTTGAAACCGGGACAGGGTTCCCCATACCGCAGTATTTT.

J is TRBJ2-3 and V is TRBV14; D is unresolved. Trimming shortened V by 1 base and J by 2 bases, and 7 bases separated the two germline ends. Per the germline V gene, CDR1 is SGHDN and CDR2 is FVKESK. The CDR3 length is 14 residues. CDR3 sequence reads: CASSQVQDTDTQYF. CDR3 bases: TGTGCCAGCAGCCAAGTCCAGGACACAGATACGCAGTATTTT. The variable domain in full, completed from reference TRBV14 and TRBJ2-3, reads EAGVTQFPSHSVIEKGQTVTLRCDPISGHDNLYWYRRVMGKEIKFLLHFVKESKQDESGMPNNRFLAERTGGTYSTLKVQPAELEDSGVYFCASSQVQDTDTQYFGPGTRLTVL.

V gene TRBV5-5 combines with J gene TRBJ1-5, with D uncertain. This CDR3 spans 13 amino acids. Germline V gives CDR1 SGHKS, CDR2 YYEKEE (reference sequence). V lost 2 bases and J 4 bases, leaving 7 bases between the germline ends. CDR3 bases: TGTGCCAGCAGCTTAGATCCTAATCAGCCCCAGCATTTT. Protein product: CASSLDPNQPQHF. The entire variable domain, with the rest obtained from reference TRBV5-5 and TRBJ1-5, is as follows: DAGVTQSPTHLIKTRGQQVTLRCSPISGHKSVSWYQQVLGQGPQFIFQYYEKEERGRGNFPDRFSARQFPNYSSELNVNALLLGDSALYLCASSLDPNQPQHFGDGTRLSIL.

V and J are TRBV10-3 and TRBJ1-2; a possible D gene is TRBD1 (6 bases). Per germline, CDR1 ENHRY and CDR2 SYGVKD. V shed 0 bases and J shed 5 bases, with 13 bases lying between them. This CDR3 spans 15 amino acids. CDR3 region: CAISESGGSMYGYTF. CDR3 in DNA: TGTGCCATCAGTGAGTCGGGGGGCAGTATGTATGGCTACACCTTC.

The chain couples TRBV20-1 to TRBJ2-1, with a tentative D call TRBD2 (6 bases). CDR1 is DFQATT and CDR2 is SNEGSKA in the germline V gene (reference sequence). The CDR3 spans 13 residues. The ends were cut back, 5 bases at V and 10 bases at J, with 18 bases in the middle. CDR3 in amino acids: CSAWVKVGGEQFF. In DNA, the CDR3 is TGCAGTGCTTGGGTCAAAGTGGGGGGAGAGCAGTTCTTC.

This clonotype was observed many times. The V gene is TRBV5-1, the J gene TRBJ2-1; D remains ambiguous. The CDR3 spans 14 residues. Germline V gene lookup returns CDR1 SGHRS and CDR2 YFSETQ. V lost 0 bases to trimming and J lost 0 bases, with 4 bases between them. CDR3 in amino acids: CASSLGNSYNEQFF. The CDR3 DNA is TGCGCCAGCAGCTTGGGCAACTCCTACAATGAGCAGTTCTTC.

J is TRBJ1-2 and V is TRBV5-1; no clear D. Trimming took off 2 bases at V and 8 bases at J, with 16 bases between the two ends. Germline-derived CDR1 and CDR2 are SGHRS and YFSETQ. The CDR3 has 14 amino acids. The CDR3 sequence: CASSLSGPVEGYTF. As DNA, the CDR3 is TGCGCCAGCAGCTTATCAGGTCCGGTCGAAGGCTACACCTTC.

The rearrangement links TRBV7-9 to TRBJ1-2; D remains unclear. The V gene's germline CDR1 is SEHNR and CDR2 FQNEAQ (reference sequence). Trimming stripped 2 bases from V and 4 bases from J, with 8 bases between. The CDR3 has 13 residues. This CDR3 reads CASSLISPYGYTF. DNA of the CDR3: TGTGCCAGCAGCTTAATCTCCCCCTATGGCTACACCTTC. The entire variable domain, with the rest obtained from reference TRBV7-9 and TRBJ1-2, is as follows: DTGVSQNPRHKITKRGQNVTFRCDPISEHNRLYWYRQTLGQGPEFLTYFQNEAQLEKSRLLSDRFSAERPKGSFSTLEIQRTEQGDSAMYLCASSLISPYGYTFGSGTRLTVV.

The J gene is TRBJ2-3, the V gene TRBV9, with 7 bases fitting TRBD2. J was trimmed by 2 bases and V by 0 bases; bases with no gene match: 3. CDR3 length equals 15 residues. CDR1 and CDR2 from the germline V gene are SGDLS and YYNGEE. This CDR3 reads CASSVALAVTDTQYF. In DNA form, the CDR3 reads TGTGCCAGCAGCGTAGCTCTAGCGGTCACAGATACGCAGTATTTT. Full variable domain (remainder filled in from reference TRBV9 and TRBJ2-3): DSGVTQTPKHLITATGQRVTLRCSPRSGDLSVYWYQQSLDQGLQFLIQYYNGEERAKGNILERFSAQQFPDLHSELNLSSLELGDSALYFCASSVALAVTDTQYFGPGTRLTVL.

The chain couples TRBV5-1 to TRBJ2-1; 9 nucleotides align to TRBD2. Looked up from germline, CDR1 is SGHRS and CDR2 is YFSETQ. J was trimmed by 4 bases and V by 0 bases; bases with no gene match: 5. The CDR3 sequence is 16 residues long. DNA of the CDR3: TGCGCCAGCAGCTTGGTGAGCGGGAGGTTATACAATGAGCAGTTCTTC. Amino acids: CASSLVSGRLYNEQFF.

This clonotype has only a few counts. V is TRBV5-1 and J is TRBJ1-1, with D tentatively TRBD1 (5 bases). Trimming shortened V by 0 bases and J by 6 bases, and 18 bases separated the two germline ends. Germline CDR1 and CDR2: SGHRS and YFSETQ. The CDR3 has 16 residues. The CDR3 DNA sequence: TGCGCCAGCAGCTTGGATCCGGCAGGGTGGCAGGCTGAAGCTTTCTTT. Its translation: CASSLDPAGWQAEAFF.

This clonotype was recorded a few times. The chain couples TRBV7-8 to TRBJ1-1; 7 bases map to TRBD1. The CDR3 loop spans 16 amino acids. Germline V gene data show CDR1 as SGHVS and CDR2 as FQNEAQ. The V gene end was trimmed by 1 base and the J gene end by 2 bases; junction bases not matched to a gene: 7. The CDR3 reads CASSLGVRGGNTEAFF. CDR3 bases: TGTGCCAGCAGCTTAGGAGTACGAGGGGGCAACACTGAAGCTTTCTTT.

This rearrangement joins TRBV7-3 to TRBJ2-5; TRBD2 agrees at 8 bases. The V gene end was trimmed by 5 bases and the J gene end by 4 bases; junction bases not matched to a gene: 9. CDR1 and CDR2 (germline): SGHTA, FQGTGA. This CDR3 is built from 15 residues. CDR3 sequence (DNA): TGTGCCAGCAGCAAAGGGCCGGGAGGGGCAGAGACCCAGTACTTC. Its translation is CASSKGPGGAETQYF. Combining the CDR3 with reference TRBV7-3 and TRBJ2-5 gives the whole variable domain GAGVSQTPSNKVTEKGKYVELRCDPISGHTALYWYRQSLGQGPEFLIYFQGTGAADDSGLPNDRFFAVRPEGSVSTLKIQRTERGDSAVYLCASSKGPGGAETQYFGPGTRLLVL.

This clonotype was found once. The chain combines TRBV11-2 with TRBJ2-7; 10 bases line up with TRBD1. Trimming cost V 5 bases and J 5 bases; bases outside gene matches: 6. CDR3 length: 14 residues. Germline lookup yields CDR1 SGHAT and CDR2 FQNNGV. The CDR3 bases are TGTGCCAGCAGCCAGGGACAGGGGAGCCACGAGCAGTACTTC. Amino acid sequence: CASSQGQGSHEQYF.

The CDR3 DNA follows: TGTGCCAGCAGCCAAGAAACAGGGGGGGTCCCCAAAAACATTCAGTACTTC. Translated, it gives CASSQETGGVPKNIQYF. The chain combines TRBV4-2 with TRBJ2-4, with D maybe TRBD1 (8 bases). Trimming took 0 bases from V and 2 from J, leaving 14 bases between them. The CDR3 is 17 residues long. Looked up from germline, CDR1 is LGHNA and CDR2 is YNFKEQ.